The next 16 T cell receptor beta chains were all read from a single sample in a study of blood T cell repertoires in COVID-19. Here immunoSEQ multiplex PCR was the method, and the copy in TCRdb shows in-frame clones only, minus some. The sample has 250,000 to 350,000 clones; about 92% are singletons. The sequenced material came from PBMCs or T cells enriched from blood (not recorded which). All receptors come from a woman in her twenties or thirties who had recovered from COVID-19.

About this clone: Other nucleotide sequences from this sample produce the same CDR3. This rearrangement joins TRBV15 to TRBJ2-7, with D perhaps matching TRBD1 (6 bases). Per the germline V gene, CDR1 is LNHNV and CDR2 is YYDKDF (reference sequence). The ends were cut back, 0 bases at V and 4 bases at J, with 10 bases in the middle. The CDR3 is made up of 14 amino acids. CDR3 nucleotide sequence: TGTGCCACCAGCAGAGACAGGGGAAGTTACGAGCAGTACTTC. This translates into CATSRDRGSYEQYF.

This chain joins TRBV28 and TRBJ2-5; TRBD1 aligns across 9 bases. Germline V gene lookup returns CDR1 MDHEN and CDR2 SYDVKM. After removal of 4 bases from V and 4 bases from J, the junction contained 7 bases not matched to a gene. CDR3 length: 15 residues. The CDR3 region has the DNA TGTGCCAGCAGTTCGCCGACAGGGGGGCCAGAGACCCAGTACTTC. This translates into CASSSPTGGPETQYF.

The chain joins TRBV7-2 to TRBJ1-5; D unresolved. The CDR3 spans 15 residues. CDR1 and CDR2 (germline): SGHTA, FQGNSA. V dropped 1 base and J dropped 1 base, with 8 bases sitting between them. DNA of the CDR3: TGTGCCAGCAGCTTAGTTTCACAGAGCAATCAGCCCCAGCATTTT. Translated: CASSLVSQSNQPQHF.

The V call is TRBV12-5, the J call TRBJ1-1; D might be TRBD1 (5 bases). In germline, CDR1 is LGHNT, CDR2 FRNRAP. This CDR3 spans 13 amino acids. V shed 0 bases and J shed 8 bases, with 10 bases lying between them. The CDR3 DNA follows: TGTGCTAGTGGTTTGGTACAGGTTAAAGAAGCTTTCTTT. Its protein product is CASGLVQVKEAFF.

The J gene is TRBJ2-5, the V gene TRBV7-3; the D gene is possibly TRBD2 (6 bases). Germline CDR1 and CDR2: SGHTA and FQGTGA. The germline V and J ends were trimmed by 1 base and 2 bases, with 11 bases remaining between them. The CDR3 is 15 amino acids. CDR3 protein: CASSLRSGVQETQYF. The CDR3 coding sequence is TGTGCCAGCAGCTTAAGATCGGGGGTTCAAGAGACCCAGTACTTC.

This clone has only one observation. The V and J genes are TRBV7-3 and TRBJ1-6; TRBD1 agrees at 7 bases. The CDR3 totals 15 residues. V was pared by 3 bases and J by 7 bases, with 6 bases of the junction left unmatched. Germline-derived CDR1 and CDR2 are SGHTA and FQGTGA. For the CDR3, the DNA is TGTGCCAGCAGCTTGGCGGGGACAGCGAATTCACCCCTCCACTTT. It specifies CASSLAGTANSPLHF. The whole variable domain, filled in from reference TRBV7-3 and TRBJ1-6, reads GAGVSQTPSNKVTEKGKYVELRCDPISGHTALYWYRQSLGQGPEFLIYFQGTGAADDSGLPNDRFFAVRPEGSVSTLKIQRTERGDSAVYLCASSLAGTANSPLHFGNGTRLTVT.

The chain recombines TRBV7-8 with TRBJ2-7; D is perhaps TRBD2 (5 bases). The CDR3 is 14 residues long. Between the trimmed V and J ends, which lost 5 bases and 1 base, there was a span of 12 bases. CDR1 and CDR2 from the germline V gene are SGHVS and FQNEAQ. CDR3 in amino acids: CASSVARESYEQYF. The CDR3 region has the DNA TGTGCCAGCAGCGTTGCGAGGGAATCCTACGAGCAGTACTTC.

The chain uses TRBV18 and TRBJ1-4; weak D call: TRBD1 (6 bases). Germline CDR1 and CDR2: KGHSH and LQKENI. This CDR3 region has 14 residues. The V gene lost 6 bases and the J gene lost 7 bases, with 15 bases spanning the gap. The DNA of the CDR3 is TGTGCCAGCTCTCCTACAGGGATTAGTGAAAAACTGTTTTTT. Its translation is CASSPTGISEKLFF.

On this clone: One end of the junction fails to match germline, which may point to a read error. The chain couples TRBV19 to TRBJ2-3; 11 bases map to TRBD2. This CDR3 spans 16 amino acids. Germline CDR1 LNHDA, CDR2 SQIVND (reference sequence). CDR3 DNA sequence: TGTGCCAGTAGGATAGGGACTAGCGGATACACAGATACGCAGTATTTT. Translation: CASRIGTSGYTDTQYF.

The chain carries TRBV4-1 and TRBJ1-1; 7 nucleotides match TRBD1. The CDR3 is 19 amino acids. The V gene's germline CDR1 is MGHRA and CDR2 YSYEKL. The V and J ends lost 1 base and 5 bases, in that order; junction bases with no gene match: 19. CDR3 region: CASSQGNARKDRLYTEAFF. The CDR3 nucleotides are TGCGCCAGCAGCCAAGGGAACGCCCGCAAGGACAGGTTGTATACTGAAGCTTTCTTT.

About this clone: The sample contains more than one DNA sequence encoding this CDR3. The chain carries TRBV27 and TRBJ2-7, with TRBD2 matching over 9 bases. This CDR3 has 15 amino acids. Per the germline V gene, CDR1 is MNHEY and CDR2 is SMNVEV (reference sequence). V was clipped by 2 bases and J by 2 bases; unmatched bases: 4. For the CDR3, the DNA is TGTGCCAGCAGTTTAGAAGCGGGGGGACCCTACGAGCAGTACTTC. Its protein product is CASSLEAGGPYEQYF.

This clone is a singleton in its sample. The chain joins TRBV24-1 to TRBJ1-5, with TRBD1 identical over 8 bases. The CDR3 covers 13 residues. V gave up 2 bases and J gave up 10 bases; unmatched junction bases: 3. CDR1 KGHDR and CDR2 SFDVKD come from the germline V gene. The CDR3 nucleotides read TGTGCCACCAGTGATTCGACAGGGGATCCCCAGCATTTT. The encoded protein is CATSDSTGDPQHF.

The rearrangement links TRBV6-2 or TRBV6-3 to TRBJ1-5; 7 bases are a match to TRBD1. The junction had 8 bases not matched to a gene; V was cut back by 6 bases and J by 6 bases. Germline V gene sequence: CDR1 MNHEY, CDR2 SVGEGT. CDR3 length: 14 amino acids. In DNA form, the CDR3 reads TGTGCCAGCAGGCCTTCAACAGGGGCTCAGCCCCAGCATTTT. Translated: CASRPSTGAQPQHF.

For the CDR3, the DNA is TGTGCCAGCAGCTCCTTCCATACTAGGCGGGGGGTCACAGATACGCAGTATTTT. Translating gives CASSSFHTRRGVTDTQYF. J is TRBJ2-3 and V is TRBV7-9, with 8 bases fitting TRBD2. Germline CDR1 SEHNR, CDR2 FQNEAQ (reference sequence). The CDR3 spans 18 residues. V dropped 4 bases and J dropped 2; count of bases not matched to a gene: 14.

The chain is built from TRBV18 and TRBJ2-7; no clear D. This CDR3 spans 14 amino acids. Germline V gene data show CDR1 as KGHSH and CDR2 as LQKENI. Trimming shortened V by 2 bases and J by 1 base, and 9 bases separated the two germline ends. The CDR3: CASSPRVESYEQYF. The CDR3 coding sequence is TGTGCCAGCTCACCAAGAGTAGAGTCCTACGAGCAGTACTTC.

The V and J genes are TRBV6-6 and TRBJ1-6; 7 positions agree with TRBD1. The germline CDR1 and CDR2 sequences are MNHNY and SVGAGI (reference sequence). Unmatched junction bases numbered 6, after V lost 6 bases and J lost 7 bases. This CDR3 has 14 residues. CDR3 sequence: CASSLTGRNSPLHF. Here the CDR3 DNA reads TGTGCCAGCAGCCTGACAGGGCGCAATTCACCCCTCCACTTT.